This is a list of T cell receptor beta chains from one sample in a study of T-cell memory formation after mild COVID-19. Via MiXCR, TCRdb re-called the 5' RACE reads, giving one row per CDR3 protein. Of around 100,000 distinct CDR3 sequences listed, 11% are singletons. The material sequenced was PBMCs or a T cell subset sorted from them (not recorded which). The receptors come from a man aged 18-30 years who had mild COVID-19 (a few samples of this study predate the infection). Cell type and time point are not known. CDR3s include the opening cysteine and the closing phenylalanine or tryptophan. The D gene is left open where the match is weak. Only some rows state a clone size, as once, few, many or a class for expanded clones.

>TRBV7-9|NA|TRBJ1-1|NA
CASSPIATQGNTEAFF
TGTGCCAGCAGCCCGATCGCGACTCAGGGTAACACTGAAGCTTTCTTT
>TRBV14|few|TRBJ2-1|TRBD2
CASSQDSGVFNEQFF
TGTGCCAGCAGCCAAGATAGCGGGGTTTTCAATGAGCAGTTCTTC
>TRBV10-2|few|TRBJ1-2|NA
CASSERAPGYTF
TGCGCCAGCAGTGAGCGGGCGCCCGGCTACACCTTC
>TRBV6-2/TRBV6-3|once|TRBJ1-2|NA
CASREDRDDGYGYTF
TGTGCCAGCAGGGAGGACAGAGATGATGGCTATGGCTACACCTTC
>TRBV6-4|few|TRBJ2-3|NA
CASWWGTDTQYF
TGTGCCTCCTGGTGGGGAACAGATACGCAGTATTTT
>TRBV7-9|many|TRBJ2-2|TRBD1
CASKETGSPSGELFF
TGTGCCAGCAAAGAGACAGGGAGTCCCTCCGGGGAGCTGTTTTTT
>TRBV12-3/TRBV12-4|few|TRBJ2-7|TRBD1
CASSVGEGGVYEQYF
TGTGCCAGCAGTGTGGGAGAAGGGGGCGTCTACGAGCAGTACTTC
>TRBV28|few|TRBJ1-2|NA
CASSPDGLWGYTF
TGTGCCAGCAGTCCGGACGGACTCTGGGGCTACACCTTC
>TRBV20-1|NA|TRBJ2-1|TRBD2
CSARDLFEERGSFGFF
TGCAGTGCTAGAGATTTGTTTGAGGAGCGGGGGAGCTTTGGATTCTTC
>TRBV7-6|NA|TRBJ2-3|NA
CASSFTGAQGDTQYF
TGTGCCAGCAGCTTTACGGGGGCTCAAGGGGATACGCAGTATTTT
>TRBV5-6|many|TRBJ2-5|TRBD1
CASSWATGRETQYF
TGTGCCAGCAGCTGGGCGACAGGGCGAGAGACCCAGTACTTC
>TRBV12-3/TRBV12-4|NA|TRBJ1-5|NA
CASSLGPAGSNQPQHF
TGTGCCAGCAGTTTGGGGCCCGCGGGGTCCAATCAGCCCCAGCATTTT
>TRBV5-1|few|TRBJ2-7|TRBD1
CASSLYGQGAYEQYF
TGCGCCAGCAGCTTATACGGACAGGGGGCATACGAGCAGTACTTC
>TRBV7-9|NA|TRBJ2-1|NA
CASSVTAASYNEQFF
TGTGCCAGCAGCGTCACAGCAGCCTCCTACAATGAGCAGTTCTTC
>TRBV10-1|few|TRBJ2-3|TRBD1
CASSPRTGAFTDTQYF
TGCGCCAGCAGCCCTCGGACAGGGGCCTTCACAGATACGCAGTATTTT